This TCR beta chain was found in a study of breast tumors, draining lymph nodes, adjacent tissues. This clonotype has only a few counts. No antigen is known for it. TCRdb redid the calling of the multiplex PCR reads with MiXCR, one entry per CDR3 protein. The repertoire includes some 65,000 distinct CDR3 sequences, around 43% of them detected once, and about 8% sits in the top ten. Whole-study results and caveats: Tumor TCR diversity was below lymph nodes but above nontumor tissue. The data were judged consistent with most tumor T cells coming from lymph node and expanding in tumor.

The CDR3 is 14 residues long. V was shortened by 2 bases and J by 1 base, with 8 bases between the two germline ends. Germline V lookup: CDR1 SGHNT, CDR2 YENEEA. The receptor's source is a female donor with breast cancer. Some clones in this sample may be carry-over from other donors' samples. The sample taken for sequencing was breast tumor tissue. The chain joins TRBV11-3 to TRBJ1-1; maybe TRBD1 (5 bases). CDR3 coding DNA: TGTGCCAGCAGCTTATCTGGGGGGAACACTGAAGCTTTCTTT. This gives the protein CASSLSGGNTEAFF.